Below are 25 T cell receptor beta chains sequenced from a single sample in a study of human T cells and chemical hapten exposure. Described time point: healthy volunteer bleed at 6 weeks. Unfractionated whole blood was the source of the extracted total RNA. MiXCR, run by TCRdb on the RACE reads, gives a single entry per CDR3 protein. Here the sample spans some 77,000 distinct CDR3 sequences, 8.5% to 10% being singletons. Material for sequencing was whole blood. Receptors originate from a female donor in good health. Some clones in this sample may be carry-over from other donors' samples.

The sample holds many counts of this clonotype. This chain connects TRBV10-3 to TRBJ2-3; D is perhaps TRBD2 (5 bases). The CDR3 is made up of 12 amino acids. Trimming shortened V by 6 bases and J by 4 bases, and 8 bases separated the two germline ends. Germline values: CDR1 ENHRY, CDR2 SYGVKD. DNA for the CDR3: TGTGCCATCAGGGGTAGCGCAGATACGCAGTATTTT. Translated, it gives CAIRGSADTQYF.

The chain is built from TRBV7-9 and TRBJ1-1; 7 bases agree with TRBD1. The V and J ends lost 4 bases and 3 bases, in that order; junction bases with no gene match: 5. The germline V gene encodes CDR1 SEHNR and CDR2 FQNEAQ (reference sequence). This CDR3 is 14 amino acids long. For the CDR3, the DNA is TGTGCCAGCAGCTCCAGGGGGGGAGACACTGAAGCTTTCTTT. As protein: CASSSRGGDTEAFF.

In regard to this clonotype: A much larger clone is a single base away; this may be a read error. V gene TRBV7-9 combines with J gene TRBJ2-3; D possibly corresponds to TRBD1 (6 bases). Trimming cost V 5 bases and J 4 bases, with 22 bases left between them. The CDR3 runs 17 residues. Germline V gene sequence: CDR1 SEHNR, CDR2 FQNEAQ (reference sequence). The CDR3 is CASSPLGGGVGADTQYF. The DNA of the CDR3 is TGTGCCAGCAGCCCACTTGGGGGCGGTGTAGGTGCAGATACGCAGTATTTT.

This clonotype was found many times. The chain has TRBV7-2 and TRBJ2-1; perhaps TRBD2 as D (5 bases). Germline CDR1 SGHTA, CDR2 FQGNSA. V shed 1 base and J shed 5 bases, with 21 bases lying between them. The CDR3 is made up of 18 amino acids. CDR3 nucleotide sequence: TGTGCCAGCAGCTTAGAGGTAGCGATACCGACGAAGAACAATGAGCAGTTCTTC. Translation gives CASSLEVAIPTKNNEQFF.

CDR3 amino acids: CASSRQGFTDTQYF. The CDR3 region has the DNA TGTGCCAGCAGTCGACAGGGATTCACAGATACGCAGTATTTT. This sequence joins TRBV28 and TRBJ2-3; TRBD1 aligns across 7 bases. The CDR3 totals 14 residues. Looked up from germline, CDR1 is MDHEN and CDR2 is SYDVKM. V gave up 5 bases and J gave up 2 bases; unmatched junction bases: 4.

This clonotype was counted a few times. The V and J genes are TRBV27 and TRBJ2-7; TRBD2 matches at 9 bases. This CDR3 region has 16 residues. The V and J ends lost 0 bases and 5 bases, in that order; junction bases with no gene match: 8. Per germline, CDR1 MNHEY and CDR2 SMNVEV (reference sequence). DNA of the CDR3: TGTGCCAGCAGTTTATCGCGAGCGGGGGGTTTCCACGAGCAGTACTTC. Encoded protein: CASSLSRAGGFHEQYF.

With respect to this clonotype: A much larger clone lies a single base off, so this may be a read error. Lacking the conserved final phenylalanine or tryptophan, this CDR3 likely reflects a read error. The CDR3 bases are TGCAGTGCTAGAGATGGGGGGTTACAAGAGACCCAGTACTAC. Translating it yields CSARDGGLQETQYY. This chain uses TRBV20-1 with TRBJ2-5, with D possibly matching TRBD2 (6 bases). The ends were cut back, 0 bases at V and 2 bases at J, with 10 bases in the middle. Germline V gene data show CDR1 as DFQATT and CDR2 as SNEGSKA (reference sequence). The CDR3 runs to 14 residues.

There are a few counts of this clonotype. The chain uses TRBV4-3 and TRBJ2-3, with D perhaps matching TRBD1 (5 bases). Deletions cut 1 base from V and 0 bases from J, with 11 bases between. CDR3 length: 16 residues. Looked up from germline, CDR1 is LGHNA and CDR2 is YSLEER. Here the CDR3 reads CASSQGGYQSTDTQYF. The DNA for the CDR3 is TGCGCCAGCAGCCAAGGGGGCTACCAGAGCACAGATACGCAGTATTTT.

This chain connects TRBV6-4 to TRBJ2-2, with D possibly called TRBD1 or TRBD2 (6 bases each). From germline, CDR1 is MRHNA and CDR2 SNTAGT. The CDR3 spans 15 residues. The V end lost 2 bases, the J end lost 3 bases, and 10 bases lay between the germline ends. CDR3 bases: TGTGCCAGCAGTGACGGGGGCGGGGACACCGGGGAGCTGTTTTTT. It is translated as CASSDGGGDTGELFF.

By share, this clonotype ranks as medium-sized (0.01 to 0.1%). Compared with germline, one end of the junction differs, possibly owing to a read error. The CDR3 reads CATRRDTSYNSPLHF. Here the CDR3 DNA reads TGTGCCACCAGAAGAGACACCAGCTATAATTCACCCCTCCACTTT. V and J are TRBV15 and TRBJ1-6; D unresolved. This CDR3 has 15 residues. The germline CDR1 and CDR2 sequences are LNHNV and YYDKDF (reference sequence). Full variable domain (missing parts from reference TRBV15 and TRBJ1-6): DAMVIQNPRYQVTQFGKPVTLSCSQTLNHNVMYWYQQKSSQAPKLLFHYYDKDFNNEADTPDNFQSRRPNTSFCFLDIRSPGLGDTAMYLCATRRDTSYNSPLHFGNGTRLTVT.

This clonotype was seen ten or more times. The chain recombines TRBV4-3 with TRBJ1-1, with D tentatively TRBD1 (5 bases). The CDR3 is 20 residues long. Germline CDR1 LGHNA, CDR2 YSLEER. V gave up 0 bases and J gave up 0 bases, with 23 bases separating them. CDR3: CASSQEYGTDKFRMNTEAFF. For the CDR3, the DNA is TGCGCCAGCAGCCAAGAATACGGGACGGACAAATTCAGGATGAACACTGAAGCTTTCTTT.

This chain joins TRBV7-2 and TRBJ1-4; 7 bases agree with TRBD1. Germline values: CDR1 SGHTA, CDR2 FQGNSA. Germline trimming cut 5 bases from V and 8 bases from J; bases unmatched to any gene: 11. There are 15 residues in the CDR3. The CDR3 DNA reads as TGTGCCAGCAGCGGAACAGGGGTCCCTTTAGAAAAACTGTTTTTT. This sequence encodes CASSGTGVPLEKLFF.

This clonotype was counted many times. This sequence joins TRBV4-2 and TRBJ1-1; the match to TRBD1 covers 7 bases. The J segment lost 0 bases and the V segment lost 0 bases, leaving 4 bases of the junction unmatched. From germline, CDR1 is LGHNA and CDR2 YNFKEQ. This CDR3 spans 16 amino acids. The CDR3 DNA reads TGTGCCAGCAGCCAAGAGCCAGGGGGTGTGAACACTGAAGCTTTCTTT. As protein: CASSQEPGGVNTEAFF.

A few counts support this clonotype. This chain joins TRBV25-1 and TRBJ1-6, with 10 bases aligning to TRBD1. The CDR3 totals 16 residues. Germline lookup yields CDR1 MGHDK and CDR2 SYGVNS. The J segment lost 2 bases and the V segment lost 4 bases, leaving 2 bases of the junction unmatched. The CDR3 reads CASSGDRGAYNSPLHF. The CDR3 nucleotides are TGTGCCAGCAGTGGGGACAGGGGAGCCTATAATTCACCCCTCCACTTT.

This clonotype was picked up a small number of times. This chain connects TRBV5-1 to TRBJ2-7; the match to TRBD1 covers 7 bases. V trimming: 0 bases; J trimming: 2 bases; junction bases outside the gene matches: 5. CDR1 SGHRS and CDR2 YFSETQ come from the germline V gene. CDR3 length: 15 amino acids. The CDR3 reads CASSLGTGRPYEQYF. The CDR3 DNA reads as TGCGCCAGCAGCTTGGGGACAGGCAGACCCTACGAGCAGTACTTC.

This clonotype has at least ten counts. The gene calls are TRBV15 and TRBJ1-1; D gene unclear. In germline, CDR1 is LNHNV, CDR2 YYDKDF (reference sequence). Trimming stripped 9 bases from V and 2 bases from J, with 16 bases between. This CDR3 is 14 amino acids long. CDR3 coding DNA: TGTGCCACAAGTTCGGGTGCGACTAACACTGAAGCTTTCTTT. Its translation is CATSSGATNTEAFF.

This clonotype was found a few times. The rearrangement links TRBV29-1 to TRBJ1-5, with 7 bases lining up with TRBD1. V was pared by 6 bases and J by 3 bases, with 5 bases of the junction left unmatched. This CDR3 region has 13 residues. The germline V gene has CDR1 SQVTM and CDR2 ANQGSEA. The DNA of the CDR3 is TGCAGCGTGAAAGACAGGGTCAATCAGCCCCAGCATTTT. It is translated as CSVKDRVNQPQHF.

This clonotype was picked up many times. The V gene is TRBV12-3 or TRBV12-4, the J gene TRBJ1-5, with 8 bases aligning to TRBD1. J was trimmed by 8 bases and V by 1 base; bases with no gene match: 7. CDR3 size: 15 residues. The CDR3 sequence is CASSLDQGARKPQHF. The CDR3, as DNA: TGTGCCAGCAGTTTAGACCAGGGGGCAAGGAAGCCCCAGCATTTT.

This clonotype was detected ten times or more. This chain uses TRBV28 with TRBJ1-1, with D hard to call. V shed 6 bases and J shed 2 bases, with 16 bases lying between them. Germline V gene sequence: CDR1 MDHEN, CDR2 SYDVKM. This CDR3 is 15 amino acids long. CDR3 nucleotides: TGTGCCAGCAGACGTTCCCCCCCCGGCAACACTGAAGCTTTCTTT. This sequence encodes CASRRSPPGNTEAFF.

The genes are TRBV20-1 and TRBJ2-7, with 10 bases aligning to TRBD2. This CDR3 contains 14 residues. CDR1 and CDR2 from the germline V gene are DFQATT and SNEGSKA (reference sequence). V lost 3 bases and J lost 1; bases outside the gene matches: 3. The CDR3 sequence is CSARSGGASYEQYF. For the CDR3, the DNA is TGCAGTGCTAGGAGCGGGGGGGCTTCCTACGAGCAGTACTTC.

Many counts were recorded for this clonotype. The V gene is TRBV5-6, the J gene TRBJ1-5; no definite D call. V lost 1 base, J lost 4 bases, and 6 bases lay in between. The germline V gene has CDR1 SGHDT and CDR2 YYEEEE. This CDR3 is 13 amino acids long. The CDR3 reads CASSLSENQPQHF. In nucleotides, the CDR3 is TGTGCCAGCAGCTTGTCCGAAAATCAGCCCCAGCATTTT.

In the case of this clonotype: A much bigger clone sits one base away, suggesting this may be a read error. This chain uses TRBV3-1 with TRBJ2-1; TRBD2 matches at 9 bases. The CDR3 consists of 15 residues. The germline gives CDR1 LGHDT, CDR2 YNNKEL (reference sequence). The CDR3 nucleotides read TGTGCCAGCAGCCAGAAGGGGACTAGCTATAATGAGCAGTCCTTC. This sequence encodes CASSQKGTSYNEQSF.

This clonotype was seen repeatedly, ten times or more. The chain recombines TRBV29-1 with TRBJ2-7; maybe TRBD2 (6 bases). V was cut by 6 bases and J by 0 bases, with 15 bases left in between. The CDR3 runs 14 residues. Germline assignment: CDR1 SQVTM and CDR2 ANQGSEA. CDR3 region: CSVRLDGSSYEQYF. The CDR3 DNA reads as TGCAGCGTCAGGTTAGACGGGAGCTCCTACGAGCAGTACTTC.

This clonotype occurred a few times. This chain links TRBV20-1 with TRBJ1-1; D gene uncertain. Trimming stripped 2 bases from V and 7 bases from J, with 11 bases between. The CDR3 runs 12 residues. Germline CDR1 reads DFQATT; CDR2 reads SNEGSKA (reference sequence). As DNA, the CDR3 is TGCAGTGCTAGAAGCCCCGGTAGTGAAGCTTTCTTT. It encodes CSARSPGSEAFF.

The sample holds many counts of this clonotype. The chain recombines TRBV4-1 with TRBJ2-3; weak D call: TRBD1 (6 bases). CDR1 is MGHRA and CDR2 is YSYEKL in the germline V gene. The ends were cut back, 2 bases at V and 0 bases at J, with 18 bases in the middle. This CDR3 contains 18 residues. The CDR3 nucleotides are TGCGCCAGCAGCCAAAATCGGTTGGGGGCTTCTAGCACAGATACGCAGTATTTT. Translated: CASSQNRLGASSTDTQYF.